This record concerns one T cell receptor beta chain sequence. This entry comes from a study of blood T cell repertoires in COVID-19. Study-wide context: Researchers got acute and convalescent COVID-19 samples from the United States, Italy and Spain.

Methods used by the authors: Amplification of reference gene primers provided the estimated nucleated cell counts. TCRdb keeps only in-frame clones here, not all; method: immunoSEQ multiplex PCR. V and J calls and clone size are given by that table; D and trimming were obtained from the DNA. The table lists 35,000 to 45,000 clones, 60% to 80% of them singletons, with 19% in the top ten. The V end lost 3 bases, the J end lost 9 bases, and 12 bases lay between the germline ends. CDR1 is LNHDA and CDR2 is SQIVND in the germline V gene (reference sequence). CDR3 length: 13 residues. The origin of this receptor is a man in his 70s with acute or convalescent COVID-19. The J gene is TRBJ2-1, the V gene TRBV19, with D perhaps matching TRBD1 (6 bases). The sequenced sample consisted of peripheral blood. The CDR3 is CASSIMQGLEQFF. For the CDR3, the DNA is TGTGCCAGTAGTATCATGCAGGGGCTTGAGCAGTTCTTC.